The source of this T cell receptor beta chain is a study of blood T cell repertoires in COVID-19. This CDR3 has 16 amino acids. Sequencing used immunoSEQ multiplex PCR; TCRdb keeps in-frame clones, though not all of them. Found here are some 270,000 clones, nearly 90% of them singletons; the top ten hold around 1.9%. The chain carries TRBV21-1 and TRBJ1-5; the D segment call TRBD1 is taken from the table without a DNA check. TRBV21-1 represents a pseudogene. The source of this sequence is a woman aged 60-70 years with COVID-19, enrolled during active disease. Sequencing input: peripheral blood. CDR3 coding DNA: TGTGCCAGCAGCACAAGGACAGACAATAGCAATCAGCCCCAGCATTTT. Protein sequence: CASSTRTDNSNQPQHF.